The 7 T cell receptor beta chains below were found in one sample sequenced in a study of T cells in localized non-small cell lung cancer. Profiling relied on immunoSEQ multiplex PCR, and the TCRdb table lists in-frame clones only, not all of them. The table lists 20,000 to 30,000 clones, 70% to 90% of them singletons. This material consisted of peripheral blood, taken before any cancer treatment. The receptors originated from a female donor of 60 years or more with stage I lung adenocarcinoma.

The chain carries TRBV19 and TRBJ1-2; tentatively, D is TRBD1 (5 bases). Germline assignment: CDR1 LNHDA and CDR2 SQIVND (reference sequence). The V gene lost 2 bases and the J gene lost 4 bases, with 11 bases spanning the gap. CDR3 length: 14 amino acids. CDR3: CASSIQGPGYGYTF. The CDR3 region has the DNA TGTGCCAGTAGTATACAGGGACCGGGCTATGGCTACACCTTC.

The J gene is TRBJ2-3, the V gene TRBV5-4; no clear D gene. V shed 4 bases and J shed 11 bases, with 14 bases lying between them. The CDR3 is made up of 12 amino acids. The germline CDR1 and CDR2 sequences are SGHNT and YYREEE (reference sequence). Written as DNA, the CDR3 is TGTGCCAGCAGCGACCTTACGTCGGTGCAGTATTTT. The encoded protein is CASSDLTSVQYF.

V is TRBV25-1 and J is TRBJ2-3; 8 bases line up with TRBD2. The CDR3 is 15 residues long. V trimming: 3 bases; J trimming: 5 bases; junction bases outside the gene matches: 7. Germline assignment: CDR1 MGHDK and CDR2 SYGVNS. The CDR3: CASSDRSGTGDTQYF. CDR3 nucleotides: TGTGCCAGCAGTGATCGTAGCGGGACTGGAGATACGCAGTATTTT.

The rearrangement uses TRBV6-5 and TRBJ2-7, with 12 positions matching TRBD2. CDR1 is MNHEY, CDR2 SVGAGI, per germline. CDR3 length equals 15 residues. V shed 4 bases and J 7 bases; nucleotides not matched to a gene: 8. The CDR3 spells CASSSLAGGPREQYF. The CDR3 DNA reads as TGTGCCAGCAGTTCCCTAGCGGGAGGGCCGAGGGAGCAGTACTTC.

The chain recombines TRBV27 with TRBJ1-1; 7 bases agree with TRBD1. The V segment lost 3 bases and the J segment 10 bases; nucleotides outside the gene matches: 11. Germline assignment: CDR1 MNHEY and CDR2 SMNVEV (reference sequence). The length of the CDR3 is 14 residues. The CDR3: CASSLAGGIYRAFF. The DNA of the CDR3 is TGTGCCAGCAGTTTGGCAGGGGGAATTTACCGAGCTTTCTTT.

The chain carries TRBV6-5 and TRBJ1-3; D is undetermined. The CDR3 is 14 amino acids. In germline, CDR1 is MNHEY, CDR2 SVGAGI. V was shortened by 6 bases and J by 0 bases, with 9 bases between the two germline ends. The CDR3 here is CASSRTVSGNTIYF. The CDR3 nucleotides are TGTGCCAGCAGCCGGACCGTCTCTGGAAACACCATATATTTT.

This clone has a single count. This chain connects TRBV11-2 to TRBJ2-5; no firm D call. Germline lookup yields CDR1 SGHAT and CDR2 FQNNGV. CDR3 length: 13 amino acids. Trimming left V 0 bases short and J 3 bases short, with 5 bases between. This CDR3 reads CASSLEPEETQYF. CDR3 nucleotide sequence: TGTGCCAGCAGCTTAGAGCCTGAAGAGACCCAGTACTTC.